This TCR beta chain originates from a study of TIL therapy for anti-PD-1-resistant metastatic lung cancer. Study overall: Tumors carried a median about 1.5 non-synonymous mutations per megabase. Whole-study results and caveats: Compared with baseline intratumoral T cells, expanded TIL cultures were more clonal and less diverse (roughly 6% vs 31%).

Indicated time point: pre-treatment sample, taken before nivolumab and TIL therapy. Most excised metastases sampled were pleural nodules or supraclavicular lymph nodes. This was the immunoSEQ v3 assay. The data were produced by immunoSEQ multiplex PCR, yet TCRdb's version contains in-frame clones alone and is incomplete. The table lists tens of thousands of clones, roughly 72% of them singletons. This clone was counted only a few times. Antigen: not known. Trimming left V 1 base short and J 11 bases short, with 10 bases between. The CDR3 totals 12 residues. The V gene's germline CDR1 is SGHTA and CDR2 FQGNSA.

The chain is built from TRBV7-2 and TRBJ2-3; D gene ambiguous. The clonotype originates from a person aged 25-80 years with non-small cell lung cancer. The material was tumor tissue, obtained at baseline. In nucleotides, the CDR3 is TGTGCCAGCAGCTTAGTGCTTGTCGGGCAGTATTTT. It encodes CASSLVLVGQYF.